A selection of T cell receptor beta chains follows, all from one sample in a study of blood T cells in healthy people across ages. TCRdb redid the calling of the 5' RACE reads with MiXCR, one entry per CDR3 protein. The sample carries 750,000 to 850,000 distinct CDR3 sequences, roughly 25% recorded once. These same data were also listed under a study on T cells of mothers and their children.

The material sequenced was blood. Every receptor here comes from a boy younger than 18 in good health. Each CDR3 is given with its conserved first and last residue. D genes are given only for firm matches. Not all rows give a size; the values are once, few, many and, for expanded clones, a class.

TGTGCCAGCAGTTATGCCAGCAATCAGTCCCAGCATTTT	CASSYASNQSQHF	TRBV6-6	TRBJ1-5	NA	NA
TGCAGCGTTGGAACCGATAACACTGAAGCTTTCTTT	CSVGTDNTEAFF	TRBV29-1	TRBJ1-1	NA	NA
TGTGCCAGCAGCCAGACAGGGACGGATGGCTACACCTTC	CASSQTGTDGYTF	TRBV3-1	TRBJ1-2	NA	TRBD1
TGTGCCAGCAGTTTAAGTTGGGGCACCGGGGAGCTGTTTTTT	CASSLSWGTGELFF	TRBV27	TRBJ2-2	few	NA
TGCAGTGCTATACTAGCGGACAGGGGATACTCTGGAAACACCATATATTTT	CSAILADRGYSGNTIYF	TRBV20-1	TRBJ1-3	few	TRBD1
TGCAGTGCTAGAGACTATTATAGCGGATCTTACTACGAGCAGTACTTC	CSARDYYSGSYYEQYF	TRBV20-1	TRBJ2-7	many	NA
TGTGCCAGCAGTTACGCCGGCGGATATTCCTCACGCGGTGGCTACACCTTC	CASSYAGGYSSRGGYTF	TRBV6-6	TRBJ1-2	NA	NA
TGTGCCAGCTCTAACAGGAAAAAAAACTATGGCTACACCTTC	CASSNRKKNYGYTF	TRBV6-4	TRBJ1-2	NA	NA
TGCAGGAGGGTCAGGGGGGTCACTGAAGCTTTCTTT	CRRVRGVTEAFF	TRBV20-1	TRBJ1-1	NA	TRBD1
TGCAGTGCTAGAGATCCAAGGACAGGTCACTCCTACGAGCAGTACTTC	CSARDPRTGHSYEQYF	TRBV20-1	TRBJ2-7	NA	TRBD1
TGTGCCAGTAGTATTGGACAGGAGCATAATTCACCCCTCCACTTT	CASSIGQEHNSPLHF	TRBV19	TRBJ1-6	NA	TRBD1
TGTGCCAGCAGCTCCCAAGATGACAGGGGAGCGCAGAATGAGCAGTTCTTC	CASSSQDDRGAQNEQFF	TRBV11-2	TRBJ2-1	NA	TRBD1
TGTGCCAGCAGCCCGGGGCAGGGGACAGAGACCCAGTACTTC	CASSPGQGTETQYF	TRBV7-9	TRBJ2-5	NA	NA
TGTGCCAGCAGCCGAAGACAGGGGAGGGACACTGAAGCTTTCTTT	CASSRRQGRDTEAFF	TRBV7-2	TRBJ1-1	few	TRBD1
TGTGCCAGCAGGGACAGGGAGGGGAACACTGAAGCTTTCTTT	CASRDREGNTEAFF	TRBV6-2/TRBV6-3	TRBJ1-1	NA	TRBD1
TGTGCCAGCAGCCCACCCGGCCAGGGGGCGGAAAAACTGTTTTTT	CASSPPGQGAEKLFF	TRBV7-2	TRBJ1-4	few	TRBD1
TGCAGTGCTAGATACCAGGGATTTGAAGCTTTCTTT	CSARYQGFEAFF	TRBV20-1	TRBJ1-1	few	NA